These 13 T cell receptor beta chains were sequenced from one sample in a study of blood T cell repertoires in COVID-19. Data came from immunoSEQ multiplex PCR; TCRdb stores just in-frame clones and leaves some out. Seen here are about 310,000 clones, around nine tenths observed once, and the top ten hold around 9.5%. Sequenced: PBMCs or T cells enriched from blood (not recorded which). Source of these receptors: a woman aged 40 to 55 who had recovered from COVID-19.

The chain uses TRBV4-3 and TRBJ2-1, with TRBD2 matching over 11 bases. V was pared by 0 bases and J by 2 bases, with 3 bases of the junction left unmatched. CDR1 LGHNA and CDR2 YSLEER come from the germline V gene. The CDR3 is 17 amino acids. The CDR3 loop reads CASSQELAGVAYNEQFF. In DNA form, the CDR3 reads TGCGCCAGCAGCCAAGAACTAGCGGGAGTTGCCTACAATGAGCAGTTCTTC.

The chain joins TRBV3-1 (or the pseudogene TRBV3-2) to TRBJ2-1; D uncertain. The CDR3 extends over 13 amino acids. Germline CDR1 reads LGHDT; CDR2 reads YNNKEL (reference sequence). Trimming stripped 7 bases from V and 1 base from J, with 8 bases between. The CDR3 coding sequence is TGTGCCAGCACGCCAGGTTCCTACAATGAGCAGTTCTTC. Translating gives CASTPGSYNEQFF.

The chain links TRBV19 to TRBJ2-7; the D is unclear. The CDR3 loop spans 13 amino acids. Per the germline V gene, CDR1 is LNHDA and CDR2 is SQIVND (reference sequence). V was shortened by 3 bases and J by 1 base, with 7 bases between the two germline ends. CDR3 loop: CASSIQQSYEQYF. Written as DNA, the CDR3 is TGTGCCAGTAGTATTCAACAGTCCTACGAGCAGTACTTC.

V is TRBV29-1 and J is TRBJ1-4, with 7 bases matching TRBD1. Germline V CDR1 and CDR2: SQVTM, ANQGSEA. The trim removed 4 bases at V and 0 bases at J, leaving 5 bases unmatched. The CDR3 contains 15 residues. In DNA form, the CDR3 reads TGCAGCGTTGTTGGGACAGAAGCAACTAATGAAAAACTGTTTTTT. Translating gives CSVVGTEATNEKLFF.

The chain couples TRBV4-1 to TRBJ1-2, with 7 positions matching TRBD1. The junction had 17 bases not matched to a gene; V was cut back by 0 bases and J by 4 bases. CDR1 and CDR2 from the germline V gene are MGHRA and YSYEKL. This CDR3 has 19 amino acids. DNA for the CDR3: TGCGCCAGCAGCCAAGACCGACAGGGCCCCCGGACGAGGGGCTATGGCTACACCTTC. This sequence encodes CASSQDRQGPRTRGYGYTF.

The chain uses TRBV29-1 and TRBJ1-1; D is uncertain. Germline lookup yields CDR1 SQVTM and CDR2 ANQGSEA. Trimming cost V 6 bases and J 2 bases, with 13 bases left between them. CDR3 length: 13 amino acids. DNA for the CDR3: TGCAGCGTCGCTCCTAGGCTTAACACTGAAGCTTTCTTT. Translation: CSVAPRLNTEAFF.

This chain joins TRBV5-1 and TRBJ2-7; TRBD1 matches 8 bases. Germline lookup yields CDR1 SGHRS and CDR2 YFSETQ. The CDR3 sequence is 14 residues long. V shed 4 bases and J 4 bases; nucleotides not matched to a gene: 7. CDR3 sequence: CASSPGQGRYEQYF. The CDR3 DNA sequence: TGCGCCAGCAGCCCCGGACAGGGTCGGTACGAGCAGTACTTC.

To note about this clone: Other DNA sequences in the sample encode the same CDR3. This chain uses TRBV5-1 with TRBJ2-5; D not resolved. The CDR3 sequence is 13 residues long. Deletions cut 0 bases from V and 1 base from J, with 4 bases between. Per the germline V gene, CDR1 is SGHRS and CDR2 is YFSETQ. CDR3 loop: CASSLGVQETQYF. CDR3 sequence (DNA): TGCGCCAGCAGCTTGGGAGTCCAAGAGACCCAGTACTTC.

The rearrangement links TRBV6-2 or TRBV6-3 to TRBJ2-1; 8 nucleotides align to TRBD1. From germline, CDR1 is MNHEY and CDR2 SVGEGT. V dropped 6 bases and J dropped 9; count of bases not matched to a gene: 7. This CDR3 contains 13 residues. The CDR3 region has the DNA TGTGCCAGCAGCGTGACAGGGGCCGGTGAGCAGTTCTTC. Encoded protein: CASSVTGAGEQFF.

The gene calls are TRBV28 and TRBJ2-1, with unresolved D. Germline V gives CDR1 MDHEN, CDR2 SYDVKM. V was clipped by 6 bases and J by 3 bases, with 9 bases between them. There are 13 residues in the CDR3. Here the CDR3 DNA reads TGTGCCAGCAGGCGTAGCATCTACAATGAGCAGTTCTTC. This codes for CASRRSIYNEQFF. The whole variable domain, remainder taken from reference TRBV28 and TRBJ2-1, is DVKVTQSSRYLVKRTGEKVFLECVQDMDHENMFWYRQDPGLGLRLIYFSYDVKMKEKGDIPEGYSVSREKKERFSLILESASTNQTSMYLCASRRSIYNEQFFGPGTRLTVL.

CDR3 amino acids: CASSLGANTEAFF. Written as DNA, the CDR3 is TGTGCCAGCAGTCTGGGGGCGAACACTGAAGCTTTCTTT. The chain recombines TRBV2 with TRBJ1-1, with a possible D match to TRBD1 (6 bases). V was shortened by 5 bases and J by 1 base, with 8 bases between the two germline ends. CDR3 length equals 13 residues. CDR1 SNHLY and CDR2 FYNNEI come from the germline V gene.

The chain uses TRBV4-3 and TRBJ1-2, with a tentative D call TRBD1 (5 bases). Between the trimmed V and J ends, which lost 2 bases and 8 bases, there was a span of 18 bases. The CDR3 is made up of 15 amino acids. In germline, CDR1 is LGHNA, CDR2 YSLEER. The CDR3 sequence: CASSQIPLRTSGYTF. Written as DNA, the CDR3 is TGCGCCAGCAGCCAAATCCCTTTGAGGACATCCGGCTACACCTTC.

The genes are TRBV12-3 or TRBV12-4 and TRBJ1-2; no reliable D call. This CDR3 has 13 residues. V lost 0 bases, J lost 8 bases, and 10 bases lay in between. Here the CDR3 DNA reads TGTGCCAGCAGTTTAGCGGCAGGAGGGGGCTACACCTTC. Its protein is CASSLAAGGGYTF.